This record looks at one TCR beta chain sequence and its context. Its antigen is undetermined. The method was immunoSEQ multiplex PCR; TCRdb's version includes in-frame clones alone and lacks a portion of them. Among approximately 47,000 clones listed, 60% to 75% were seen once. Germline CDR1 reads SGHNT; CDR2 reads YYREEE (reference sequence). Trimming stripped 4 bases from V and 3 bases from J, with 8 bases between. The CDR3 consists of 12 residues. The record originates from a study of vaccination effects on CD4 cells after COVID-19. Study summary: After the second dose, samples were taken at median day 72. Study observations and caveats: Marked contraction was observed in infection-induced and vaccine-induced clones late after vaccination.

Having been cultured for roughly 10 days, the cells underwent CD4+ T cell isolation. Each participant was given two doses of one vaccine (BNT162b2 or mRNA-1273). Vaccinated recipients, who were negative for nucleocapsid antibodies, had no history of SARS-CoV-2 infection. The sequence came from a human donor who received a COVID-19 vaccine. The chain is built from TRBV5-4 and TRBJ2-7; a possible D gene is TRBD1 (6 bases). Material: CD4+ T cells from PBMCs cultured without peptide, obtained after COVID-19 vaccination. The CDR3 coding sequence is TGTGCCAGCAGCAAACAGGGCTACGAGCAGTACTTC. This codes for CASSKQGYEQYF.